This T cell receptor beta chain was captured by sequencing in a study of blood T cell repertoires in COVID-19. About the research overall: Acute and convalescent COVID-19 samples came from the United States, Italy and Spain.

Germline-derived CDR1 and CDR2 are SNHLY and FYNNEI. V shed 5 bases and J shed 8 bases, with 16 bases lying between them. The CDR3 covers 14 residues. As originally analysed: Scientists estimated how many nucleated cells there were by amplifying reference gene primers. TCRdb's table, derived via immunoSEQ multiplex PCR, lists solely in-frame clones and lacks some. V, J and clone size are those of that table, while D and trimming were read from the DNA. The table shows a few hundred thousand clones, with around 80% occurring only once. The sample was peripheral blood. The TCR was taken from a woman aged 18-29 years with acute or convalescent COVID-19. The chain combines TRBV2 with TRBJ2-4; D perhaps matches TRBD1 (6 bases). CDR3 nucleotide sequence: TGTGCCAGCAGTTCAGGGGCGACGGTGCACATTCAGTACTTC. Translated: CASSSGATVHIQYF.